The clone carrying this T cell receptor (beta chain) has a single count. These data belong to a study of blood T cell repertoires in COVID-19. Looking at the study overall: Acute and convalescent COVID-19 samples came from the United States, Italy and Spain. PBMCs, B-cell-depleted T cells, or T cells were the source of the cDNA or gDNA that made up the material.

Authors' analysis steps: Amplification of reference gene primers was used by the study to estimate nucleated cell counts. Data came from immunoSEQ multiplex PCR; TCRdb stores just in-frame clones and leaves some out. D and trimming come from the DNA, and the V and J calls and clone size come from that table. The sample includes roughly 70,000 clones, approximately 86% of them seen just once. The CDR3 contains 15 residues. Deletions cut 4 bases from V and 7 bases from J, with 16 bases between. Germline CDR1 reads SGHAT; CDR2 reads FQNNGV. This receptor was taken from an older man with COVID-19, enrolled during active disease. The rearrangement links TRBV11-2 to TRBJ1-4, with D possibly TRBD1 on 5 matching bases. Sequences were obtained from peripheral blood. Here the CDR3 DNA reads TGTGCCAGCAGCTCCTGGGACCCCGGGGGTGAAAAACTGTTTTTT. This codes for CASSSWDPGGEKLFF.